One and the same sample provided the 31 T cell receptor beta chains below, sequenced in a study of blood T cell repertoires in COVID-19. Sequencing used immunoSEQ multiplex PCR; TCRdb keeps in-frame clones, though not all of them. Among hundreds of thousands of clones listed, approximately 88% were seen once. The sequenced sample consisted of peripheral blood. Source of these receptors: a woman aged 25 to 39 with COVID-19, enrolled during active disease.

V usage is TRBV7-2 and J usage is TRBJ1-1; no reliable D call. Per germline, CDR1 SGHTA and CDR2 FQGNSA. V lost 2 bases to trimming and J lost 1 base, with 5 bases between them. The CDR3 spans 13 residues. The CDR3 DNA follows: TGTGCCAGCAGCTTAACACAGAACACTGAAGCTTTCTTT. Protein: CASSLTQNTEAFF.

The J gene is TRBJ2-5, the V gene TRBV5-4; 8 bases are a match to TRBD1. V shed 0 bases and J 5 bases; nucleotides not matched to a gene: 18. The germline CDR1 and CDR2 sequences are SGHNT and YYREEE (reference sequence). The CDR3 runs 19 residues. CDR3 DNA sequence: TGTGCCAGCAGCTTGGGGGTGGGCAGGGGGCGGACTCTAGGTGAGACCCAGTACTTC. The encoded protein is CASSLGVGRGRTLGETQYF.

The chain couples TRBV19 to TRBJ1-5; 7 nucleotides match TRBD1. The CDR3 extends over 16 amino acids. The V gene end was trimmed by 3 bases and the J gene end by 5 bases; junction bases not matched to a gene: 10. Germline V CDR1 and CDR2: LNHDA, SQIVND (reference sequence). CDR3 loop: CASSMNNRGGYQPQHF. The CDR3 DNA reads TGTGCCAGTAGTATGAACAACAGGGGCGGGTATCAGCCCCAGCATTTT.

V is TRBV3-1 (or the pseudogene TRBV3-2) and J is TRBJ2-5; possible D gene TRBD2, 6 bases. The V end lost 0 bases, the J end lost 4 bases, and 12 bases lay between the germline ends. There are 15 residues in the CDR3. Germline CDR1 reads LGHDT; CDR2 reads YNNKEL (reference sequence). The CDR3 is CASSQELKGGETQYF. In DNA form, the CDR3 reads TGTGCCAGCAGCCAAGAGTTAAAGGGAGGAGAGACCCAGTACTTC.

In DNA, the CDR3 is TGTGCCAGTAGTCAGGAAACGCTGGCAGGACAAAGCAATCAGCCCCAGCATTTT. Its translation is CASSQETLAGQSNQPQHF. The rearrangement links TRBV19 to TRBJ1-5, with D possibly TRBD1 on 5 matching bases. V was pared by 5 bases and J by 1 base, with 21 bases between. Germline lookup yields CDR1 LNHDA and CDR2 SQIVND (reference sequence). This CDR3 comprises 18 residues. Supplemented by reference TRBV19 and TRBJ1-5, the full variable domain reads DGGITQSPKYLFRKEGQNVTLSCEQNLNHDAMYWYRQDPGQGLRLIYYSQIVNDFQKGDIAEGYSVSREKKESFPLTVTSAQKNPTAFYLCASSQETLAGQSNQPQHFGDGTRLSIL.

In regard to this clone: Within the sample, other DNA sequences also encode this same CDR3. The rearrangement links TRBV18 to TRBJ1-2, with 7 bases lining up with TRBD1. CDR3 length: 13 residues. The germline V gene encodes CDR1 KGHSH and CDR2 LQKENI. Losses at the gene ends were 3 bases for V and 4 bases for J; bases not matched to a gene: 2. The CDR3 nucleotides read TGTGCCAGCTCACCTGACAGGGCCTATGGCTACACCTTC. This codes for CASSPDRAYGYTF.

This chain joins TRBV28 and TRBJ2-7; weak D call: TRBD2 (7 bases). Looked up from germline, CDR1 is MDHEN and CDR2 is SYDVKM. The CDR3 spans 12 residues. The CDR3 DNA follows: TGTGCAGCGCAGGGGACTACCTACGAGCAGTACTTC. Its translation is CAAQGTTYEQYF.

The J gene is TRBJ2-5, the V gene TRBV2; D perhaps matches TRBD1 (6 bases). The ends were cut back, 10 bases at V and 1 base at J, with 16 bases in the middle. The CDR3 spans 14 residues. Germline V lookup: CDR1 SNHLY, CDR2 FYNNEI. The CDR3 nucleotides are TGTGCCACCTCGAAAGGGGACATCCAAGAGACCCAGTACTTC. This codes for CATSKGDIQETQYF. The full variable domain, in which reference TRBV2 and TRBJ2-5 provide the parts outside the CDR3, is EPEVTQTPSHQVTQMGQEVILRCVPISNHLYFYWYRQILGQKVEFLVSFYNNEISEKSEIFDDQFSVERPDGSNFTLKIRSTKLEDSAMYFCATSKGDIQETQYFGPGTRLLVL.

The V and J genes are TRBV5-4 and TRBJ1-2; TRBD1 aligns across 8 bases. V trimming: 4 bases; J trimming: 4 bases; junction bases outside the gene matches: 9. The length of the CDR3 is 15 residues. From germline, CDR1 is SGHNT and CDR2 YYREEE (reference sequence). CDR3 region: CASSLPPGGSYGYTF. CDR3 DNA sequence: TGTGCCAGCAGCCTCCCCCCAGGGGGCAGCTATGGCTACACCTTC.

CDR3 DNA sequence: TGTGCCAGCAGCCTTAGCGGCACAAAAGACAATGAGCAGTTCTTC. Translated: CASSLSGTKDNEQFF. The chain couples TRBV7-9 to TRBJ2-1; D may be TRBD2 (6 bases). This CDR3 contains 15 residues. The V end was cut by 5 bases, the J end by 5 bases, with 16 bases between. In germline, CDR1 is SEHNR, CDR2 FQNEAQ (reference sequence).

J is TRBJ2-1 and V is TRBV28, with 10 nucleotides matching TRBD1. From germline, CDR1 is MDHEN and CDR2 SYDVKM. The CDR3 is 17 residues long. The trim removed 1 base at V and 2 bases at J, leaving 5 bases unmatched. CDR3 loop: CASSLFGTGATYNEQFF. CDR3 nucleotide sequence: TGTGCCAGCAGTTTATTTGGGACAGGGGCTACCTACAATGAGCAGTTCTTC.

The chain recombines TRBV25-1 with TRBJ2-5; D not certain. Per the germline V gene, CDR1 is MGHDK and CDR2 is SYGVNS. V was shortened by 0 bases and J by 4 bases, with 12 bases between the two germline ends. This CDR3 spans 15 amino acids. The CDR3 protein is CASSEYIRAGETQYF. For the CDR3, the DNA is TGTGCCAGCAGTGAATATATTAGAGCCGGAGAGACCCAGTACTTC.

The chain is built from TRBV28 and TRBJ2-7; D remains unclear. The CDR3 has 13 residues. V lost 3 bases and J lost 1, with 7 bases in between. Germline V CDR1 and CDR2: MDHEN, SYDVKM. Here the CDR3 reads CASSLPVSYEQYF. The CDR3 nucleotides are TGTGCCAGCAGTTTGCCGGTTTCCTACGAGCAGTACTTC.

The chain carries TRBV15 and TRBJ2-1; 7 bases agree with TRBD1. The CDR3 contains 17 residues. V shed 0 bases, J shed 4 bases, and the junction held 9 bases outside the gene matches. Germline V gives CDR1 LNHNV, CDR2 YYDKDF (reference sequence). CDR3: CATSREGTGQPYNEQFF. Here the CDR3 DNA reads TGTGCCACCAGCAGAGAAGGAACGGGACAGCCATACAATGAGCAGTTCTTC.

The V and J genes are TRBV6-2 or TRBV6-3 and TRBJ2-7; D might be TRBD2 (6 bases). The CDR3 loop spans 14 amino acids. CDR1 MNHEY and CDR2 SVGEGT come from the germline V gene. The ends were cut back, 2 bases at V and 1 base at J, with 9 bases in the middle. CDR3 DNA: TGTGCCAGCAGTTACGGGGGAGGATCCTACGAGCAGTACTTC. It translates to CASSYGGGSYEQYF.

This rearrangement joins TRBV28 to TRBJ2-7; D remains unclear. CDR1 MDHEN and CDR2 SYDVKM come from the germline V gene. This CDR3 is 13 amino acids long. V gave up 5 bases and J gave up 5 bases, with 13 bases separating them. The chain's CDR3 is CASSPLSSNEQYF. Written as DNA, the CDR3 is TGTGCCAGCAGTCCACTGAGTTCCAACGAGCAGTACTTC.

J is TRBJ1-1 and V is TRBV5-1, with 7 bases lining up with TRBD1. CDR1 and CDR2 from the germline V gene are SGHRS and YFSETQ. J lost 6 bases, V lost 1 base, and 3 bases had no gene match. The CDR3 has 13 residues. The CDR3 nucleotides read TGCGCCAGCAGCTTGTACAGGGGCCCTGAAGCTTTCTTT. Translating it yields CASSLYRGPEAFF.

CDR3 sequence: CASSLPQGAEYGYTF. Here the CDR3 DNA reads TGTGCCAGCAGTTTACCTCAGGGGGCGGAGTATGGCTACACCTTC. The chain employs TRBV28 and TRBJ1-2, with 8 bases fitting TRBD1. V lost 2 bases, J lost 5 bases, and 7 bases stayed unmatched. Germline CDR1 reads MDHEN; CDR2 reads SYDVKM. The CDR3 consists of 15 residues.

The V call is TRBV25-1, the J call TRBJ2-3; D not resolved. The germline V gene has CDR1 MGHDK and CDR2 SYGVNS. The CDR3 runs 12 residues. V was clipped by 8 bases and J by 6 bases, with 12 bases between them. The CDR3 nucleotides are TGTGCCAGCCGAAAACTATGGGATACGCAGTATTTT. Its protein is CASRKLWDTQYF.

The V gene is TRBV29-1, the J gene TRBJ2-1, with TRBD2 matching over 10 bases. Losses at the gene ends were 1 base for V and 0 bases for J; bases not matched to a gene: 6. Germline lookup yields CDR1 SQVTM and CDR2 ANQGSEA. CDR3 length: 17 amino acids. CDR3 DNA sequence: TGCAGCGTTGAAGGGCTAGCGGGGGCCGTCTCCTACAATGAGCAGTTCTTC. Its translation is CSVEGLAGAVSYNEQFF.

V usage is TRBV10-2 and J usage is TRBJ2-3; 8 nucleotides line up with TRBD1. Per germline, CDR1 WSHSY and CDR2 SAAADI. The V segment lost 7 bases and the J segment 4 bases; nucleotides outside the gene matches: 7. The length of the CDR3 is 14 residues. The CDR3 spells CASTGQGRADTQYF. CDR3 coding DNA: TGCGCCAGCACCGGACAGGGTCGGGCAGATACGCAGTATTTT.

CDR3 nucleotides: TGCGCCAGCAGTGAAAGCCGGGAGGCCCCCGCTCCGTTCTTC. It translates to CASSESREAPAPFF. The chain carries TRBV10-1 and TRBJ2-1, with 7 bases matching TRBD2. Germline loops: CDR1 WNHNN, CDR2 SYGVQD (reference sequence). The CDR3 is 14 residues long. The V and J ends lost 3 bases and 15 bases, in that order; junction bases with no gene match: 14.

This chain joins TRBV27 and TRBJ2-1; TRBD1 matches at 8 bases. Germline CDR1 reads MNHEY; CDR2 reads SMNVEV (reference sequence). Unmatched junction bases numbered 12, after V lost 7 bases and J lost 7 bases. The CDR3 loop spans 15 amino acids. The CDR3 loop reads CASTHRGTPTNEQFF. In nucleotides, the CDR3 is TGTGCCAGCACACACAGGGGGACCCCTACGAATGAGCAGTTCTTC.

V usage is TRBV28 and J usage is TRBJ2-5; TRBD2 agrees at 8 bases. Germline values: CDR1 MDHEN, CDR2 SYDVKM. This CDR3 has 14 amino acids. Trimming took 3 bases from V and 5 from J; bases not matched to a gene: 5. This CDR3 reads CASSFSGGGETQYF. The CDR3 DNA is TGTGCCAGCAGTTTCAGCGGGGGCGGGGAGACCCAGTACTTC. Full variable domain (remainder filled in from reference TRBV28 and TRBJ2-5): DVKVTQSSRYLVKRTGEKVFLECVQDMDHENMFWYRQDPGLGLRLIYFSYDVKMKEKGDIPEGYSVSREKKERFSLILESASTNQTSMYLCASSFSGGGETQYFGPGTRLLVL.

The chain combines TRBV18 with TRBJ2-1; TRBD2 matches at 13 bases. The length of the CDR3 is 18 residues. Germline loops: CDR1 KGHSH, CDR2 LQKENI. Unmatched junction bases numbered 13, after V lost 2 bases and J lost 9 bases. CDR3 DNA: TGTGCCAGCTCACCAGAAATGACTAGCGGGGGGTCGTCGAGTGAGCAGTTCTTC. This translates into CASSPEMTSGGSSSEQFF.

This chain uses TRBV10-1 with TRBJ2-7; TRBD1 is a possible D gene (6 bases). There are 14 residues in the CDR3. CDR1 and CDR2 (germline): WNHNN, SYGVQD (reference sequence). Trimming left V 2 bases short and J 3 bases short, with 11 bases between. DNA of the CDR3: TGCGCCAGCAGTGAGAGTCACAGGGACTACGAGCAGTACTTC. This gives the protein CASSESHRDYEQYF.

The rearrangement links TRBV15 to TRBJ1-1; D not resolved. V was clipped by 3 bases and J by 4 bases, with 9 bases between them. The CDR3 runs 13 residues. Germline-derived CDR1 and CDR2 are LNHNV and YYDKDF (reference sequence). CDR3 region: CATSSERFTEAFF. CDR3 nucleotides: TGTGCCACCAGCAGTGAGAGGTTCACTGAAGCTTTCTTT.

The table lists this clone with a few counts. V usage is TRBV7-9 and J usage is TRBJ2-2; no firm D call. The CDR3 contains 13 residues. Trimming stripped 4 bases from V and 6 bases from J, with 9 bases between. CDR1 and CDR2 (germline): SEHNR, FQNEAQ (reference sequence). The CDR3 is CASSYTRAGELFF. DNA of the CDR3: TGTGCCAGCAGCTACACCCGGGCCGGGGAGCTGTTTTTT. The whole variable domain, remainder taken from reference TRBV7-9 and TRBJ2-2, is DTGVSQNPRHKITKRGQNVTFRCDPISEHNRLYWYRQTLGQGPEFLTYFQNEAQLEKSRLLSDRFSAERPKGSFSTLEIQRTEQGDSAMYLCASSYTRAGELFFGEGSRLTVL.

V gene TRBV27 combines with J gene TRBJ1-6, with 10 bases aligning to TRBD1. Germline trimming cut 5 bases from V and 9 bases from J; bases unmatched to any gene: 7. CDR3 length equals 15 residues. Germline CDR1 MNHEY, CDR2 SMNVEV (reference sequence). For the CDR3, the DNA is TGTGCCAGCAGTCGCACCGGGACAGGGGTTTCACCCCTCCACTTT. This encodes CASSRTGTGVSPLHF.

V usage is TRBV27 and J usage is TRBJ2-3, with 10 bases lining up with TRBD2. The CDR3 loop spans 19 amino acids. The germline gives CDR1 MNHEY, CDR2 SMNVEV (reference sequence). The junction had 14 bases not matched to a gene; V was cut back by 2 bases and J by 3 bases. CDR3 coding DNA: TGTGCCAGCAGTTTACGGCCTAGCGGGGGCCCTCGGGGAACAGATACGCAGTATTTT. It yields the protein CASSLRPSGGPRGTDTQYF.

The V gene is TRBV6-5, the J gene TRBJ1-3, with TRBD1 as a possible D gene (5 bases). This CDR3 is 15 amino acids long. From germline, CDR1 is MNHEY and CDR2 SVGAGI. The V and J ends lost 2 bases and 3 bases respectively, with 11 bases between them. The CDR3: CASSYQGLSGNTIYF. In nucleotides, the CDR3 is TGTGCCAGCAGTTACCAGGGTCTAAGTGGAAACACCATATATTTT.